This TCR beta chain was profiled in a study of T cells in Graves' hyperthyroidism and ophthalmopathy. Regions amplified from RNA transcripts were the TCR beta CDR3 regions. The HTBI set primed first-round TCR CDR3 RT-PCR. TCRdb re-analysed the multiplex PCR reads in MiXCR, keeping a single row per CDR3 protein. The sample lists about 840,000 distinct CDR3 sequences, 35% to 40% seen once, with around 10% in the top ten. The table lists this clonotype with many counts. What it binds is not known. Study conclusions and caveats: Most clonotypes that expanded in the thyroid above 0.001 also showed up in blood.

Germline V gene lookup returns CDR1 MNHEY and CDR2 SVGAGI. V gave up 7 bases and J gave up 1 base, with 7 bases separating them. CDR3 length: 12 amino acids. The sequence was obtained from a man aged 18 to 29 with Graves' hyperthyroidism. This chain joins TRBV6-5 and TRBJ1-2; D is ambiguous. Specimen: blood. The CDR3 loop is CASNGLNYGYTF. The CDR3 DNA reads TGTGCCAGCAACGGGCTTAACTATGGCTACACCTTC.